This entry describes one TCR beta chain. This may be a read error: a much more frequent sequence differs by one nucleotide. Per the original methods: Amplified reference gene primers provided the basis for estimating nucleated cell counts. TCRdb keeps only in-frame clones here, not all; method: immunoSEQ multiplex PCR. D and trimming come from the DNA, and the V and J calls and clone size come from that table. The profile shows roughly 120,000 clones, approximately 84% of them singletons. V was cut by 4 bases and J by 7 bases, with 11 bases left in between. Germline values: CDR1 DFQATT, CDR2 SNEGSKA (reference sequence). There are 11 residues in the CDR3. The data stem from a study of blood T cell repertoires in COVID-19. Study details: Samples taken during acute and convalescent COVID-19 were collected in the United States, Italy and Spain. Sources were T cells, B-cell-depleted T cells, or PBMCs; the material itself was cDNA or gDNA.

Sample: peripheral blood. This TCR was sampled from a man aged 65-85 years with active or convalescent COVID-19. The gene calls are TRBV20-1 and TRBJ2-7, with D tentatively TRBD1 (6 bases). The CDR3 DNA sequence: TGCAGTGCTAAGTCAGGGACAGAGCAGTACTTC. Its translation is CSAKSGTEQYF.